The clone carrying this T cell receptor (beta chain) was picked up many times. Its target is not known. Using its own MiXCR run on the reads, TCRdb lists one record per CDR3 protein. Altogether 200,000 to 250,000 distinct CDR3 sequences are present, roughly two fifths being singletons, with the ten largest covering roughly three fifths. Germline values: CDR1 SGHVS, CDR2 FQNEAQ. The CDR3 spans 15 residues. V was pared by 2 bases and J by 0 bases, with 5 bases between. The data were obtained in a study of T cell repertoires in cytomegalovirus infection. The chain has TRBV7-8 and TRBJ2-6; no definite D call. The source is a human donor in good health (CMV status not recorded). Some clones in this sample may be carry-over from other donors' samples. Sequencing was performed on CD8+ T cells from cultured PBMCs, taken from culture after CMV antigen stimulation. CDR3 sequence reads: CASSLRVSGANVLTF. The CDR3 DNA follows: TGTGCCAGCAGCTTACGGGTCTCTGGGGCCAACGTCCTGACTTTC.